The text below deals with one T cell receptor (beta chain). Its antigen is not identified. The data originate from a study of a mutant IDH1 vaccine in newly diagnosed glioma. Study in general: Beforehand, treatment had been radiotherapy, temozolomide, or both; the majority received both. Week 35 held visit V12, while week 47 held visit V13. Points from the study as a whole: Alterations occurring in top peripheral T cell clonotypes seemed unrelated to pseudoprogression.

Documented time point: week 35, safety follow-up. Vaccination comprised doses that each held 300 ug of mutant IDH1 20-mer peptide, plus topical imiquimod. Across weeks 1, 3, 5, 7, 11, 15, 19 and 23, patients received a vaccination each time, eight in all. The repertoire was sequenced with immunoSEQ multiplex PCR; TCRdb's copy has only in-frame clones and lacks some. The repertoire holds over 45,000 clones, roughly four fifths seen once, with 12% in the top ten. This CDR3 has 17 residues. V shed 4 bases and J shed 4 bases, with 17 bases lying between them. The germline gives CDR1 MGHRA, CDR2 YSYEKL. The chain is built from TRBV4-1 and TRBJ2-6; possible D gene TRBD1, 6 bases. The sequence was obtained from a middle-aged man with glioma. This sample comprised PBMCs, obtained from a glioma patient whose treatment included an IDH1 peptide vaccine. The CDR3 spells CASSLRGTSSGANVLTF. In nucleotides, the CDR3 is TGCGCCAGCAGCCTCAGGGGTACGTCGTCAGGGGCCAACGTCCTGACTTTC.